These 22 T cell receptor beta chains were sequenced from one sample in a study of identical twins. TCRdb fed the 5' RACE reads into MiXCR, producing one record per CDR3 protein. The data contain nearly 250,000 distinct CDR3 sequences, approximately 7% of them seen just once; the ten biggest clones take up about 3.6%. These same records also appear under a second study, on yellow fever vaccine responses in identical twins.

The sequencing sample was made of memory (CD45RO+) T cells sorted from blood. The receptors shown here come from a woman younger than 30 in good health.

This clonotype was detected many times. The chain links TRBV12-3 or TRBV12-4 to TRBJ1-3, with D uncertain. The CDR3 length is 14 residues. The V end lost 3 bases, the J end lost 4 bases, and 10 bases lay between the germline ends. CDR3 sequence (DNA): TGTGCCAGCAGTTTTTGGGCGGGAGGAAACACCATATATTTT. Protein: CASSFWAGGNTIYF.

In its sample, this clonotype was seen many times. The V call is TRBV12-3 or TRBV12-4, the J call TRBJ2-3, with TRBD1 identical over 9 bases. CDR3 length: 15 amino acids. V lost 8 bases and J lost 3; bases outside the gene matches: 9. The CDR3 nucleotides read TGTGCCAGCGGTAACCCGGGACAGGGAACAGATACGCAGTATTTT. Its protein product is CASGNPGQGTDTQYF.

This clonotype has a handful of counts. This chain connects TRBV10-1 to TRBJ1-5; D gene unclear. The CDR3 consists of 14 residues. From germline, CDR1 is WNHNN and CDR2 SYGVQD (reference sequence). Trimming left V 6 bases short and J 4 bases short, with 13 bases between. The CDR3: CASRVTPTNQPQHF. In DNA form, the CDR3 reads TGCGCCAGCAGGGTGACACCTACTAATCAGCCCCAGCATTTT.

The chain combines TRBV3-1 with TRBJ1-1; D is unresolved. The CDR3 has 15 amino acids. V dropped 1 base and J dropped 0 bases, with 9 bases sitting between them. CDR1 is LGHDT and CDR2 is YNNKEL in the germline V gene (reference sequence). The chain's CDR3 is CASSQARKVNTEAFF. In DNA form, the CDR3 reads TGTGCCAGCAGCCAAGCCCGGAAAGTGAACACTGAAGCTTTCTTT. The variable domain in full, with the rest retrieved from reference TRBV3-1 and TRBJ1-1, is DTAVSQTPKYLVTQMGNDKSIKCEQNLGHDTMYWYKQDSKKFLKIMFSYNNKELIINETVPNRFSPKSPDKAHLNLHINSLELGDSAVYFCASSQARKVNTEAFFGQGTRLTVV.

This clonotype appeared many times. The genes are TRBV4-1 and TRBJ2-6; tentative D call: TRBD1 (5 bases). The CDR3 has 15 residues. V lost 5 bases and J lost 0, with 8 bases in between. Germline V gene sequence: CDR1 MGHRA, CDR2 YSYEKL. CDR3 in DNA: TGCGCCAGCAGCTTAGGGGTCTCTGGGGCCAACGTCCTGACTTTC. Translation gives CASSLGVSGANVLTF.

This clonotype has ten or more counts. The rearrangement joins TRBV10-3 to TRBJ2-2; tentative D call: TRBD2 (5 bases). The CDR3 covers 17 residues. Germline V lookup: CDR1 ENHRY, CDR2 SYGVKD. The V end lost 0 bases, the J end lost 0 bases, and 11 bases lay between the germline ends. CDR3: CAISESPGSTNTGELFF. As DNA, the CDR3 is TGTGCCATCAGTGAGTCGCCGGGATCCACGAACACCGGGGAGCTGTTTTTT.

At least ten counts were recorded for this clonotype. This chain connects TRBV3-1 to TRBJ2-7; no clear D gene. Germline V gene data show CDR1 as LGHDT and CDR2 as YNNKEL (reference sequence). This CDR3 has 15 amino acids. Trimming removed 0 bases at V and 3 bases at J, with 12 bases between. The CDR3, as DNA: TGTGCCAGCAGCCAAGATAGGGCGAGAAACTACGAGCAGTACTTC. This gives the protein CASSQDRARNYEQYF.

This chain links TRBV18 with TRBJ2-1; D possibly uses TRBD1 or TRBD2 (6 bases each). Germline CDR1 KGHSH, CDR2 LQKENI. The V end lost 2 bases, the J end lost 7 bases, and 15 bases lay between the germline ends. This CDR3 region has 15 residues. CDR3 in DNA: TGTGCCAGCTCACCAGCGGGACATTCTAAGAATGAGCAGTTCTTC. Translated: CASSPAGHSKNEQFF.

This clonotype came up many times. The V and J genes are TRBV7-9 and TRBJ2-1; 11 bases agree with TRBD2. V lost 5 bases and J lost 7; bases outside the gene matches: 7. The CDR3 loop spans 15 amino acids. The germline V gene encodes CDR1 SEHNR and CDR2 FQNEAQ (reference sequence). CDR3: CASSPRSGRGNEQFF. The CDR3 DNA sequence: TGTGCCAGCAGCCCCCGTAGCGGGAGGGGAAATGAGCAGTTCTTC.

This clonotype has a handful of counts. The chain recombines TRBV28 with TRBJ1-3; 7 bases are a match to TRBD1. Per germline, CDR1 MDHEN and CDR2 SYDVKM. Trimming cost V 4 bases and J 0 bases; bases outside gene matches: 3. The CDR3 is 15 amino acids. CDR3 DNA: TGTGCCAGCAGTTCTTGGACAGGCTCTGGAAACACCATATATTTT. Encoded protein: CASSSWTGSGNTIYF.

J is TRBJ1-5 and V is TRBV3-1; D may be TRBD1 (5 bases). Looked up from germline, CDR1 is LGHDT and CDR2 is YNNKEL (reference sequence). The length of the CDR3 is 15 residues. V lost 0 bases and J lost 7, with 13 bases in between. For the CDR3, the DNA is TGTGCCAGCAGCCAAGATCGGGGGTTGAGCCAGCCCCAGCATTTT. Protein product: CASSQDRGLSQPQHF.

This clonotype turned up a few times. V gene TRBV10-3 combines with J gene TRBJ2-1, with 8 positions matching TRBD2. The CDR3 has 16 amino acids. The trim removed 10 bases at V and 6 bases at J, leaving 17 bases unmatched. CDR1 is ENHRY, CDR2 SYGVKD, per germline. The CDR3, as DNA: TGTGCCACCGACCGTGCGGCGGGAGGTAGTACCAATGAGCAGTTCTTC. This codes for CATDRAAGGSTNEQFF.

This clonotype was seen at least ten times. The rearrangement joins TRBV5-1 to TRBJ2-3; the D gene is possibly TRBD2 (6 bases). CDR3 size: 16 residues. V lost 2 bases and J 4 bases, leaving 17 bases between the germline ends. Germline CDR1 is SGHRS and CDR2 is YFSETQ. The CDR3: CASSFYGTASADTQYF. The CDR3, as DNA: TGCGCCAGCAGCTTTTACGGGACGGCTAGCGCAGATACGCAGTATTTT.

This clonotype occurred many times. CDR3 bases: TGTGCCAGCAGTCCCCGACTAGAGATCGAGCAGTACTTC. Translated, it gives CASSPRLEIEQYF. This sequence joins TRBV6-1 and TRBJ2-7, with TRBD2 as a possible D gene (6 bases). V was clipped by 5 bases and J by 6 bases, with 14 bases between them. The length of the CDR3 is 13 residues. Germline V lookup: CDR1 MNHNS, CDR2 SASEGT.

As for this clonotype: The CDR3 end shows no conserved phenylalanine or tryptophan, and so a read error is likely. The chain links TRBV20-1 to TRBJ1-5; D call uncertain. The CDR3 is 13 residues long. The V and J ends lost 3 bases and 3 bases respectively, with 9 bases between them. Germline loops: CDR1 DFQATT, CDR2 SNEGSKA (reference sequence). CDR3 sequence reads: CSASSGDNQPQHL. The CDR3, as DNA: TGCAGTGCTAGTAGCGGGGACAATCAGCCCCAGCATTTA.

This clonotype was recorded many times. The rearrangement uses TRBV7-2 and TRBJ1-5, with TRBD1 matching 7 bases. The J segment lost 1 base and the V segment lost 5 bases, leaving 5 bases of the junction unmatched. In germline, CDR1 is SGHTA, CDR2 FQGNSA. The CDR3 runs to 15 residues. The CDR3 DNA follows: TGTGCCAGCAGCCCGACCAGGGGGAGCAATCAGCCCCAGCATTTT. Residues: CASSPTRGSNQPQHF.

In its sample, this clonotype was seen a few times. J is TRBJ2-3 and V is TRBV5-1; tentatively, D is TRBD1 (6 bases). Trimming removed 3 bases at V and 0 bases at J, with 8 bases between. The germline V gene encodes CDR1 SGHRS and CDR2 YFSETQ. The CDR3 covers 14 residues. In DNA, the CDR3 is TGCGCCAGCAGCTGGACAGACAGCACAGATACGCAGTATTTT. Encoded protein: CASSWTDSTDTQYF.

The genes are TRBV6-1 and TRBJ2-7, with 11 bases lining up with TRBD1. Germline trimming cut 5 bases from V and 5 bases from J; bases unmatched to any gene: 8. The CDR3 is 15 amino acids. From germline, CDR1 is MNHNS and CDR2 SASEGT. The CDR3 bases are TGTGCCAGCAGTCAGGACAGGGGGCACTTCAACGAGCAGTACGTC. Its translation is CASSQDRGHFNEQYV.

This clonotype has at least ten counts. V is TRBV12-3 or TRBV12-4 and J is TRBJ2-5; TRBD1 aligns across 8 bases. The CDR3 length is 13 residues. V dropped 6 bases and J dropped 5; count of bases not matched to a gene: 5. The DNA for the CDR3 is TGTGCCAGCAGGCCGACAGGGGTCGAGACCCAGTACTTC. It translates to CASRPTGVETQYF.

In this sample, this clonotype turned up many times. V gene TRBV6-5 combines with J gene TRBJ2-7; D is unresolved. The CDR3 runs 14 residues. The V gene's germline CDR1 is MNHEY and CDR2 SVGAGI. The V end lost 2 bases, the J end lost 0 bases, and 8 bases lay between the germline ends. The CDR3 nucleotides read TGTGCCAGCAGTTACGGGCAGACCTCCTACGAGCAGTACTTC. It specifies CASSYGQTSYEQYF.

This clonotype was detected ten times or more. The chain is built from TRBV28 and TRBJ1-2; 10 bases align to TRBD1. The CDR3 length is 19 residues. V was clipped by 4 bases and J by 1 base; unmatched bases: 15. From germline, CDR1 is MDHEN and CDR2 SYDVKM. CDR3 loop: CASSSPAGQGLSFNYGYTF. In DNA form, the CDR3 reads TGTGCCAGCAGTTCACCCGCGGGACAGGGGCTATCCTTTAACTATGGCTACACCTTC.

This clonotype was seen many times. V is TRBV6-5 and J is TRBJ1-1; 11 bases agree with TRBD1. Germline CDR1 reads MNHEY; CDR2 reads SVGAGI. V gave up 5 bases and J gave up 2 bases; unmatched junction bases: 10. The CDR3 has 17 amino acids. The CDR3 sequence: CASSNRDRGNLNTEAFF. CDR3 coding DNA: TGTGCCAGCAGTAACAGGGACAGGGGGAACCTTAACACTGAAGCTTTCTTT.